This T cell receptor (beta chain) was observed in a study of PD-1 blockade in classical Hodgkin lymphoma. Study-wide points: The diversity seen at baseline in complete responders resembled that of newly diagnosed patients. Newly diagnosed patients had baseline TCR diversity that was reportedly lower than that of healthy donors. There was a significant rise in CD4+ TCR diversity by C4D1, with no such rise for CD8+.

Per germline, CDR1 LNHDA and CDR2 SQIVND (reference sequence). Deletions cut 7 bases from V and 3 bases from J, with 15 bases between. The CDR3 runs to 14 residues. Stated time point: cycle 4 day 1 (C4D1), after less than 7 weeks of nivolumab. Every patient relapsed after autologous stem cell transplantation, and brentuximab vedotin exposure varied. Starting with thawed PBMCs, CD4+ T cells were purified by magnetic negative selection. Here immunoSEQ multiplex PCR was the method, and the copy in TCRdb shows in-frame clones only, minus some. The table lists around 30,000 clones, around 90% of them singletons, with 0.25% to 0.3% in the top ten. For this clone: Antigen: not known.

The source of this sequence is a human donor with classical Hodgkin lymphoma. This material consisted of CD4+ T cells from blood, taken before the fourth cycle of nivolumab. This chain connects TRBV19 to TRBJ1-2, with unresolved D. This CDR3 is CASKRQEVYYGYTF. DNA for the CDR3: TGTGCCAGTAAAAGGCAGGAAGTATACTATGGCTACACCTTC.